Sequencing of this TCR beta chain was carried out in a study of technical replicates of blood from several donors. Libraries were prepared by immunoSEQ multiplex PCR; TCRdb keeps only in-frame clonotypes and omits some of them. Altogether some 91,000 clones are present, around 95% being singletons, with the ten largest covering 0.22%. Germline CDR1 and CDR2: SNHLY and FYNNEI. Trimming removed 5 bases from V and 8 bases from J; junction bases left unmatched: 5. CDR3 length: 13 residues. The TCR sequence derives from a human donor in good health. This chain uses TRBV2 with TRBJ2-1, with 8 bases identical to TRBD2. Sequenced sample: T cells isolated from PBMCs. As DNA, the CDR3 is TGTGCCAGCAGTTGGACTAGCAACTATGAGCAGTTCTTC. Its translation: CASSWTSNYEQFF.